This section outlines one T cell receptor beta chain sequence together with its context. Its antigen is currently unknown. This sample is drawn from a study of OX40 agonist ivuxolimab in advanced cancers. About the study: Dose-escalation patients suffered from hepatocellular carcinoma, melanoma, renal cell or head and neck cancer. Males comprised around 80% of the group, whose mean age was about 62 years (range roughly 20 to 85). Study results and caveats: Some nonresponders also had low normalized T-cell clonal expansion.

Produced via immunoSEQ multiplex PCR; TCRdb's table is partial and in-frame only. Of nearly 70,000 clones in the sample, roughly 84% were seen once. Trimming removed 4 bases from V and 1 base from J, with 12 bases in between. This CDR3 is built from 15 residues. The germline gives CDR1 SGHRS, CDR2 YFSETQ. Patients were ruled out by autoimmune disease history or systemic immunosuppression. This clonotype was obtained from an adult with an advanced solid tumor such as melanoma, head and neck, liver or kidney cancer. The chain employs TRBV5-1 and TRBJ1-5; possible D gene TRBD1, 6 bases. Sequenced here: CD4+ or CD8+ T cells sorted from blood, sampled in a trial of the OX40 agonist ivuxolimab. The CDR3 nucleotides are TGCGCCAGCAGCCCATCGCAGGGGAGCAATCAGCCCCAGCATTTT. Protein: CASSPSQGSNQPQHF.